The sequence of this T cell receptor beta chain was determined in a study of cytomegalovirus exposure and HLA in healthy donors. PCR primers comprised 60 Vbeta and 13 Jbeta primers. Only in-frame clones appear in the TCRdb table, and some are missing; sequencing was by immunoSEQ multiplex PCR. Of about 94,000 clones listed, around two thirds are singletons. Losses at the gene ends were 6 bases for V and 4 bases for J; bases not matched to a gene: 4. CDR1 is MDHEN and CDR2 is SYDVKM in the germline V gene. The CDR3 consists of 13 residues. The sample taken for sequencing was PBMCs. The chain couples TRBV28 to TRBJ1-2; 8 positions match TRBD1. The clonotype was recovered from a man under 40 in good health and CMV-seronegative. CDR3 residues: CASRGQEFYGYTF. DNA of the CDR3: TGTGCCAGCAGGGGACAGGAATTCTATGGCTACACCTTC.